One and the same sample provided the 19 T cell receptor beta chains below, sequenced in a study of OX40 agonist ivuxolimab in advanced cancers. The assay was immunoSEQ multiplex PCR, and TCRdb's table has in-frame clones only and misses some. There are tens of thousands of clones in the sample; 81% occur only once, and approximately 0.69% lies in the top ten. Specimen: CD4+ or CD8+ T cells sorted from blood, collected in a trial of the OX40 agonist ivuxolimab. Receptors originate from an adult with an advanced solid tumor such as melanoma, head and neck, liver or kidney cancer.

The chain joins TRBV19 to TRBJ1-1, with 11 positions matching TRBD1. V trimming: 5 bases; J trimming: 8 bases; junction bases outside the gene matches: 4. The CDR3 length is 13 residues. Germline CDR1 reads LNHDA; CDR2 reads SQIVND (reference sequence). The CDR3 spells CASSVGQGVEAFF. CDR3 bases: TGTGCCAGTAGTGTGGGACAGGGGGTCGAAGCTTTCTTT.

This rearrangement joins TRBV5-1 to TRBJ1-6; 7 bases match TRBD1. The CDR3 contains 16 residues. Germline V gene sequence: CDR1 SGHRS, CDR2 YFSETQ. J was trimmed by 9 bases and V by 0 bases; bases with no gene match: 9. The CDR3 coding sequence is TGCGCCAGCAGCTTGGTCGGCACAGGGGTAAGTTCACCCCTCCACTTT. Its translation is CASSLVGTGVSSPLHF. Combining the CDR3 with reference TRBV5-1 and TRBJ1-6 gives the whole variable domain KAGVTQTPRYLIKTRGQQVTLSCSPISGHRSVSWYQQTPGQGLQFLFEYFSETQRNKGNFPGRFSGRQFSNSRSEMNVSTLELGDSALYLCASSLVGTGVSSPLHFGNGTRLTVT.

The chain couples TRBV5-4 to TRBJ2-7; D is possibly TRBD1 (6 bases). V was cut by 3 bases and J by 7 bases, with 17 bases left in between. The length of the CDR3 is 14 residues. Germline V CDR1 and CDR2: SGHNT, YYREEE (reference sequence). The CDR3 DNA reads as TGTGCCAGCAGCTACCCTGACAGGTCACAAGAGCAGTACTTC. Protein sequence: CASSYPDRSQEQYF.

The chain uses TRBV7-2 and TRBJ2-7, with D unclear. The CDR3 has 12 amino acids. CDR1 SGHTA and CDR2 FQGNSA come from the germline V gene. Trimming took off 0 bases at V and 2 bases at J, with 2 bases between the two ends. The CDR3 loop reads CASSLATYEQYF. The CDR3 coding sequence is TGTGCCAGCAGCTTAGCTACCTACGAGCAGTACTTC.

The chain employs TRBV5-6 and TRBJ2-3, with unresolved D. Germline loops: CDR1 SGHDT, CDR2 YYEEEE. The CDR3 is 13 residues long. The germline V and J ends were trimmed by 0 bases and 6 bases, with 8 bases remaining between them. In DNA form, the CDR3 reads TGTGCCAGCAGCTTGGTCGGCGAGGATACGCAGTATTTT. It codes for CASSLVGEDTQYF.

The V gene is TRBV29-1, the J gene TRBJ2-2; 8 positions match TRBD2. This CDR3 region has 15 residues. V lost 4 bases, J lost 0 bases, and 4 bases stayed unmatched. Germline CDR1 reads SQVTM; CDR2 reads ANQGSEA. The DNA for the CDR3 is TGCAGCGTTGTGTCGGGGGGGTCGAACACCGGGGAGCTGTTTTTT. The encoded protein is CSVVSGGSNTGELFF.

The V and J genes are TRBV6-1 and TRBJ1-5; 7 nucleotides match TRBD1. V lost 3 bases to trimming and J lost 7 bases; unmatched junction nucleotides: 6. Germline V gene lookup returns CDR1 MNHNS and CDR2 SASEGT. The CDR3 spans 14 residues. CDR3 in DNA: TGTGCCAGCAGTGATCGCGCAGGGGGACAGCCCCAGCATTTT. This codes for CASSDRAGGQPQHF.

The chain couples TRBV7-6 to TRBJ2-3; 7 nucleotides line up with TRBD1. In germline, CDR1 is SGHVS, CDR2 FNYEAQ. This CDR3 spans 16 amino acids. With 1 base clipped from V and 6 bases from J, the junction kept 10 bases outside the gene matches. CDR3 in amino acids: CASSLGAAGGMDTQYF. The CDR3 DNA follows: TGTGCCAGCAGCTTAGGGGCTGCAGGGGGAATGGATACGCAGTATTTT.

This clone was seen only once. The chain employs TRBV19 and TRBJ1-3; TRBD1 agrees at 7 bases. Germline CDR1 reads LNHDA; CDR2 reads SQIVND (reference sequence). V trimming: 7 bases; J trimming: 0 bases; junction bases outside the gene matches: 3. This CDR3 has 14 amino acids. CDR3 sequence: CASIGTASGNTIYF. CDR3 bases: TGTGCCAGTATTGGGACAGCCTCTGGAAACACCATATATTTT.

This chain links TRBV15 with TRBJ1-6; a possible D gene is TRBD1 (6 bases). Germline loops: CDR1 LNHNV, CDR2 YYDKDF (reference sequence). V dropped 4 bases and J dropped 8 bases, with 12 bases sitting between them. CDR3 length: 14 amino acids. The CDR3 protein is CATSKQGADSPLHF. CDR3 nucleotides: TGTGCCACCAGCAAACAGGGTGCGGATTCACCCCTCCACTTT.

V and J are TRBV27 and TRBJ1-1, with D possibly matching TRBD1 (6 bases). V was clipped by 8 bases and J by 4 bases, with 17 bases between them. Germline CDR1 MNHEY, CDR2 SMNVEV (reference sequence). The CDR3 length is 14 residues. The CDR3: CASFGRGRSTEAFF. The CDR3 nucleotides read TGTGCCAGCTTTGGGAGGGGGAGGTCCACTGAAGCTTTCTTT.

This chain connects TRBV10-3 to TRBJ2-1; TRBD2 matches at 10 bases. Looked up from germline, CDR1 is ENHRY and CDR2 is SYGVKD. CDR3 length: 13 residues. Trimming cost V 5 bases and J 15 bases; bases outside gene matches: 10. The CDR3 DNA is TGTGCCATCAGTACTGGGACTAGCGTGGGAGTGTTCTTC. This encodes CAISTGTSVGVFF.

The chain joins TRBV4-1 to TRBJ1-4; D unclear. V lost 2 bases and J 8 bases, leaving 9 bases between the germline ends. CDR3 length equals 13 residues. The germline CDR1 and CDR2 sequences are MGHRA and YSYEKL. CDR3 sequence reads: CASSQTLGEKLFF. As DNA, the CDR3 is TGCGCCAGCAGCCAAACCCTAGGAGAAAAACTGTTTTTT.

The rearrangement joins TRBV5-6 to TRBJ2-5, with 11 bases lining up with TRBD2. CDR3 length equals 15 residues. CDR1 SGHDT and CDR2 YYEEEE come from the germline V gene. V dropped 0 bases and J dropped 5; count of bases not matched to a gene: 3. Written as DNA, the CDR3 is TGTGCCAGCAGCTTGGTAGCGGGGGGGCTGGAGACCCAGTACTTC. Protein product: CASSLVAGGLETQYF.

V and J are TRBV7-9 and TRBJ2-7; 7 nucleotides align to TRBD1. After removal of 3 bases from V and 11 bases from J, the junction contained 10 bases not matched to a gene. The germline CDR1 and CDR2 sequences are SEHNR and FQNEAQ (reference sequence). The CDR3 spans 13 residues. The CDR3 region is CASSFGQEELKYF. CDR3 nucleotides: TGTGCCAGCAGCTTTGGACAGGAGGAACTAAAGTACTTC.

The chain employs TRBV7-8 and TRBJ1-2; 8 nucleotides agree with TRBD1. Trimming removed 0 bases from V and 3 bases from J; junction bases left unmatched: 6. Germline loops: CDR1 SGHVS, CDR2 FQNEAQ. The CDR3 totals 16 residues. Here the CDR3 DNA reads TGTGCCAGCAGCTTAGCGAACCAGGGGGCCGACTATGGCTACACCTTC. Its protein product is CASSLANQGADYGYTF.

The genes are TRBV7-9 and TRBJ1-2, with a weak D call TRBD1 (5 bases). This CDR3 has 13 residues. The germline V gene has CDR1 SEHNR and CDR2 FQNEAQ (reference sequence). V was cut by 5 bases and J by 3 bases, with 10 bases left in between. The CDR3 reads CASSPGTYYGYTF. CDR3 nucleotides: TGTGCCAGCAGCCCAGGGACTTACTATGGCTACACCTTC.

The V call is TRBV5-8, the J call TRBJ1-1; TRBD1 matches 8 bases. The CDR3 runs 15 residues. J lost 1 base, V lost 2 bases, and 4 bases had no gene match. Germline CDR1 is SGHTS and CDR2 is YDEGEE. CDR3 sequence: CASSFYRGGNTEAFF. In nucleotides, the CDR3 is TGTGCCAGCAGCTTCTACAGGGGGGGGAACACTGAAGCTTTCTTT.

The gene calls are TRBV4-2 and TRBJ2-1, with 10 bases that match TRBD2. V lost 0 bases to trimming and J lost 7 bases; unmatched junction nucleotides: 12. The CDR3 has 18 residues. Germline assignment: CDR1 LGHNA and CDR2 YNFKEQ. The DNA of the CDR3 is TGTGCCAGCAGCCAAGAATACCGGCAGCGGGGGGGGTGGAATGAGCAGTTCTTC. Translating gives CASSQEYRQRGGWNEQFF.